This TCR beta chain was obtained from a study of blood T cells in healthy people across ages. Sample-barcoded 5' priming and a J-beta primer mix drove a second PCR of 7 to 11 cycles. Tagging of each cDNA molecule was performed by a template-switch adaptor with 12 random nucleotides. TCRdb analysed the 5' RACE reads with MiXCR anew, one entry per CDR3 protein. Altogether fewer than 2,000,000 distinct CDR3 sequences are present, around 42% being singletons, with the ten largest covering 23%. Per-sample PBMC isolation yielded at least 6.5 million cells. Every sample gave at least 6 micrograms of total RNA when it was extracted. Trimming removed 3 bases from V and 1 base from J, with 14 bases in between. The CDR3 has 15 amino acids. Germline V gene data show CDR1 as SGHRS and CDR2 as YFSETQ.

Sequenced sample: blood. The gene calls are TRBV5-1 and TRBJ2-7; D call uncertain. This TCR derives from a human donor in good health. CDR3 DNA sequence: TGCGCCAGCAGCTCCTTGGGCCAGGAGTCCTACGAGCAGTACTTC. Its protein product is CASSSLGQESYEQYF. Complete variable domain (other parts from reference TRBV5-1 and TRBJ2-7): KAGVTQTPRYLIKTRGQQVTLSCSPISGHRSVSWYQQTPGQGLQFLFEYFSETQRNKGNFPGRFSGRQFSNSRSEMNVSTLELGDSALYLCASSSLGQESYEQYFGPGTRLTVT.